This T cell receptor (beta chain) derives from a study of OX40 agonist ivuxolimab in advanced cancers. Autoimmune disease history or systemic immunosuppression meant exclusion. As concerns this clone: The antigen is undetermined.

Profiling relied on immunoSEQ multiplex PCR, and the TCRdb table lists in-frame clones only, not all of them. The profile shows 65,000 to 85,000 clones, more than 80% of them singletons. Study observations and caveats: On average, CD8+ T cells had more expanded clones than CD4+. CD4+ and CD8+ blood T cells expanded clonally by week 6 at 0.1 to 3.0 mg/kg. Some nonresponders likewise displayed low normalized T-cell clonal expansion.

This receptor was taken from an adult with an advanced solid tumor such as melanoma, head and neck, liver or kidney cancer. The source was CD4+ or CD8+ T cells sorted from blood, collected in a trial of the OX40 agonist ivuxolimab.

CDR3 protein: CASSETNTGELFF. CDR3 coding DNA: TGCGCCAGCAGTGAGACAAACACCGGGGAGCTGTTTTTT. The rearrangement uses TRBV10-1 and TRBJ2-2; no clear D. There are 13 residues in the CDR3. CDR1 WNHNN and CDR2 SYGVQD come from the germline V gene (reference sequence). V was trimmed by 2 bases and J by 2 bases, leaving 3 bases between them.